Described below is a single T cell receptor (beta chain) sequence and its context. Trimming left V 2 bases short and J 5 bases short, with 18 bases between. In germline, CDR1 is SGHDN, CDR2 FVKESK. The CDR3 sequence is 16 residues long. TCRdb re-analysed the RT-PCR reads in MiXCR, keeping a single row per CDR3 protein. The sample shows about 680,000 distinct CDR3 sequences, around 14% of them seen only once. Sequencing used memory CD4+ T cells from blood. The receptor's source is a female donor in good health, serving as a healthy control. This chain uses TRBV14 with TRBJ1-1, with a possible D match to TRBD1 (6 bases). CDR3 bases: TGTGCCAGCAGCCAAATGGGGGCAGGAAGGGGGACTGAAGCTTTCTTT. Amino acid sequence: CASSQMGAGRGTEAFF. Full variable domain (rest looked up from reference TRBV14 and TRBJ1-1): EAGVTQFPSHSVIEKGQTVTLRCDPISGHDNLYWYRRVMGKEIKFLLHFVKESKQDESGMPNNRFLAERTGGTYSTLKVQPAELEDSGVYFCASSQMGAGRGTEAFFGQGTRLTVV.